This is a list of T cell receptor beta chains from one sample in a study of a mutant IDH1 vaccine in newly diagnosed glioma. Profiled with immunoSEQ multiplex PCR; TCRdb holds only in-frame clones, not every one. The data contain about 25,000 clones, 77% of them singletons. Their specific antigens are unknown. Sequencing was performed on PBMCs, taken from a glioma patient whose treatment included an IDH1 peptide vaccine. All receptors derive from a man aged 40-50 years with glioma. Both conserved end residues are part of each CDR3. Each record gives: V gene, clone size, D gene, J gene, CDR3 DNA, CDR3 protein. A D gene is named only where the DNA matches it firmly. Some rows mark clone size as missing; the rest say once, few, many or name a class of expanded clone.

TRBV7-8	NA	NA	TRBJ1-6	TGTGCCAGCAGCTTAGGACGGGGGAATTCACCCCTCCACTTT	CASSLGRGNSPLHF
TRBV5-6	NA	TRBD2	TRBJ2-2	TGTGCCAGCAGAGCTAGCGGGCCAACCAACACCGGGGAGCTGTTTTTT	CASRASGPTNTGELFF
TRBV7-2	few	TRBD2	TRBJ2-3	TGTGCCAGCAGCCTAAGTGGGGACTACGAAAGCACAGATACGCAGTATTTT	CASSLSGDYESTDTQYF
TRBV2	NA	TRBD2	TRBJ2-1	TGTGCCAGCAGCAGACTAGCGGGAGGAGGCTACAATGAGCAGTTCTTC	CASSRLAGGGYNEQFF
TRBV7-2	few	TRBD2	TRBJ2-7	TGTGCCAGCAGCTTTAGCGGGAGGGCCGGAGAGCAGTACTTC	CASSFSGRAGEQYF
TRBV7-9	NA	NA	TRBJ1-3	TGTGCCAGCAGCTTGGTTCAGGGAGCCGGAAACACCATATATTTT	CASSLVQGAGNTIYF
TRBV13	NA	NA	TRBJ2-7	TGTGCCAGCAGCCCGAGCCCGGAAAGCCACGAGCAGTACTTC	CASSPSPESHEQYF
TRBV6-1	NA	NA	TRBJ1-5	TGTGCCAGCAGACCCACGGGGGGCAATCAGCCCCAGCATTTT	CASRPTGGNQPQHF
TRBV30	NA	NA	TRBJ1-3	TGTGCCTGGAAGGAGGGATACTCTGGAAACACCATATATTTT	CAWKEGYSGNTIYF
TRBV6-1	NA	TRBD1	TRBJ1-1	TGTGCCAGCAGTGAAGTTTGGTCAGGGGGCACTGAAGCTTTCTTT	CASSEVWSGGTEAFF
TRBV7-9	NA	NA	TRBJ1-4	TGTGCCAGCAGCTTAGGAGGGGGGGCACTGTTTTTT	CASSLGGGALFF
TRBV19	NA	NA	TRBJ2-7	TGTGCCAGTAGCGCTACCTCCTACGAGCAGTACTTC	CASSATSYEQYF
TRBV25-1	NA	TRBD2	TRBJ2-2	TGTGCCAGCAGTGAATGGTCTAGCGGATCGAACACCGGGGAGCTGTTTTTT	CASSEWSSGSNTGELFF
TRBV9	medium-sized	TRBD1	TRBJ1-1	TGTGCCAGCAGCGTGGGGACAGGGGCAAACACTGAAGCTTTCTTT	CASSVGTGANTEAFF
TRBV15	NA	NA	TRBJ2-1	TGTGCCACCAGCAGAGATTTGGGACTGGACAATGAGCAGTTCTTC	CATSRDLGLDNEQFF
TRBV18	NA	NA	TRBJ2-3	TGTGCCAGCTCACGAACCGATTGGGGGGTTGGCACAGATACGCAGTATTTT	CASSRTDWGVGTDTQYF
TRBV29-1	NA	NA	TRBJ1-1	TGCAGCGTTGGTCCGACGGATACTGAAGCTTTCTTT	CSVGPTDTEAFF
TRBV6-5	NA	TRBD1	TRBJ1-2	TGTGCCAGCAGTTTGGACAGGGAGGCTGGCTACACCTTC	CASSLDREAGYTF
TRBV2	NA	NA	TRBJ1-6	TGTGCCAGCAGTGAATTTGGGGTGAACTATAATTCACCCCTCCACTTT	CASSEFGVNYNSPLHF
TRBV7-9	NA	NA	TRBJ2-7	TGTGCCAGCAGCCGAGACTGGACTCACCGTGGAGGGCAGTACTTC	CASSRDWTHRGGQYF
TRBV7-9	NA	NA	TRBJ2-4	TGTGCCAGCAGCTTAGCGTGGGAGGATGACATTCAGTACTTC	CASSLAWEDDIQYF
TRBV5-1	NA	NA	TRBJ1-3	TGCGCCAGCAGCCGGACGGTCTCTGGAAACACCATATATTTT	CASSRTVSGNTIYF
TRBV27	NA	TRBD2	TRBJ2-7	TGTGCCAGCAGTCTCTACCAGCCGGGACTAGCGGGGAGAGCCTCCTACGAGCAGTACTTC	CASSLYQPGLAGRASYEQYF
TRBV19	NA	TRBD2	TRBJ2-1	TGTGCCGCGGGGACTATCCTAGGGGTTGAGCAGTTCTTC	CAAGTILGVEQFF
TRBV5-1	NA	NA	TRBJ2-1	TGCGCCAGCAGCTCTGCGGGCGGCCTCTCCTACAATGAGCAGTTCTTC	CASSSAGGLSYNEQFF
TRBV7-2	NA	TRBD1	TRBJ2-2	TGTGCCAGCAGATCCGGGACAGGGGTAGGCGGGGAGCTGTTTTTT	CASRSGTGVGGELFF
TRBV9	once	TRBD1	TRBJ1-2	TGTGCCAGCAGCGTAGATTTGGTTTGGAACAGGGGAGATGGCTACACCTTC	CASSVDLVWNRGDGYTF
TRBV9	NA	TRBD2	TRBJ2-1	TGTGCCAGCAGCGTAGAACTAGCGGGAGGGTATGAGCAGTTCTTC	CASSVELAGGYEQFF
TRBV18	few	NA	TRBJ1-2	TGTGCCAGCTCACCTGGACAGACGTCCTATTCGGATACCTTC	CASSPGQTSYSDTF
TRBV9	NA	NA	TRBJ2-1	TGTGCCAGCAGCGTAGCCCACGTCAATGAGCAGTTCTTC	CASSVAHVNEQFF
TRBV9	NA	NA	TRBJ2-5	TGTGCCAGCAGCGTAAAAGAGACCCAGTACTTC	CASSVKETQYF
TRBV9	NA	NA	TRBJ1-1	TGTGCCAGCAGCCCCTCTGCTGAAGCTTTCTTT	CASSPSAEAFF
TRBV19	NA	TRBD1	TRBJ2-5	TGTGCCAGTAGTAAAGGACAGGGGGCTTTAGAAGAGACCCAGTACTTC	CASSKGQGALEETQYF
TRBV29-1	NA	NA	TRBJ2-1	TGCAGCGTTGAATTTAGCCACAATGAGCAGTTCTTC	CSVEFSHNEQFF
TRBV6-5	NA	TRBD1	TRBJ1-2	TGTGCCAGCAGTTACTCAAGGACAGGGAGCGGCTACACCTTC	CASSYSRTGSGYTF
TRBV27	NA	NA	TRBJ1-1	TGTGCCAGCAGCCTCACAGGGAACACTGAAGCTTTCTTT	CASSLTGNTEAFF
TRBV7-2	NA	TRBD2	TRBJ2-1	TGTGCCAGCAGCCGAATACGGACTAGCGGGAGTTGGTCTGAGCAGTTCTTC	CASSRIRTSGSWSEQFF
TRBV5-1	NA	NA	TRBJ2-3	TGCGCCAGCAGCTTGGCAGAGAGCACAGATACGCAGTATTTT	CASSLAESTDTQYF
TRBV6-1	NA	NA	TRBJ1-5	TGTGCCAGCAGTGCGTCAGCCGATAGCAATCAGCCCCAGCATTTT	CASSASADSNQPQHF
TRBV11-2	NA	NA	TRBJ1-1	TGTGCCAGCAGCTTACGGGAGGGGAGAGTTTTGAACACTGAAGCTTTCTTT	CASSLREGRVLNTEAFF
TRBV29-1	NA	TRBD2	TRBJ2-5	TGCAGCTCAACCTCCGGGACTAGCGCCCGTGAGACCCAGTACTTC	CSSTSGTSARETQYF
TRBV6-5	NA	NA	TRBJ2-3	TGTGCCAGCACCCCGGGGACAGATACGCAGTATTTT	CASTPGTDTQYF
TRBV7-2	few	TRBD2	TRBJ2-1	TGTGCCAGCACTCCTGGCGGGGGGAGACTGAAATCTAATGAGCAGTTCTTC	CASTPGGGRLKSNEQFF
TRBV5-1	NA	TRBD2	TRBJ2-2	TGCGCCAGCAGCCTCCATAGCGGGGGGACCACCGGGGAGCTGTTTTTT	CASSLHSGGTTGELFF
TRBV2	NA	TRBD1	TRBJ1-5	TGTGCCAGCAGTGCACAGGGGGGTAGCAATCAGCCCCAGCATTTT	CASSAQGGSNQPQHF